These T cell receptor beta chains were read from a single sample in a study of identical twins. TCRdb recomputed calls from the 5' RACE reads with MiXCR, one row per CDR3 protein. Counted here are roughly 230,000 distinct CDR3 sequences, approximately 8.3% occurring once; the ten biggest clones make up roughly 3%. The same data also contributed to another study, on yellow fever vaccine responses in identical twins.

Sequenced material: CD8+ T cells sorted from blood. All receptors derive from a woman aged 18-30 years in good health. Both conserved end residues are part of each CDR3. D genes are given only for firm matches. Some rows mark clone size as missing; the rest say once, few, many or name a class of expanded clone.

size	V	J	D	DNA	CDR3
few	TRBV12-3/TRBV12-4	TRBJ2-2	.	TGTGCCAGCAAACTCCCCTTGACAAAACGGTTGACCGGGGAGCTGTTTTTT	CASKLPLTKRLTGELFF
many	TRBV7-9	TRBJ1-1	.	TGTGCCAGCACCTCACCGGACACTGAAGCTTTCTTT	CASTSPDTEAFF
few	TRBV4-1	TRBJ2-1	TRBD1	TGCGCCAGCAGCCAAGGTACCGGGACAGGTCCCTACAATGAGCAGTTCTTC	CASSQGTGTGPYNEQFF
few	TRBV20-1	TRBJ2-7	.	TGCAGTGCTAACGACGCTTTCTCCTACGAGCAGTACTTC	CSANDAFSYEQYF
.	TRBV6-4	TRBJ2-1	TRBD2	TGTGCCAGCAGTCCTCGAGGGACTAGCGGGAGGGCCTATGAGCAGTTCTTC	CASSPRGTSGRAYEQFF
many	TRBV15	TRBJ2-3	TRBD1	TGTGCCACCAGCAGAGATCGGGACAGGCTTACCACAGATACGCAGTATTTT	CATSRDRDRLTTDTQYF
few	TRBV24-1	TRBJ2-7	TRBD2	TGTGCCACCAGTGGGAAGATGACTAGCGGAGCTCCCTACGAGCAGTACTTC	CATSGKMTSGAPYEQYF
many	TRBV29-1	TRBJ2-1	TRBD2	TGCAGCGTTGATTTGCTAGCGGGTTACAATGAGCAGTTCTTC	CSVDLLAGYNEQFF
many	TRBV7-3	TRBJ1-2	.	TGTGCCAGCAGCTTAACAGGGGAGGGCTATGGCTACACCTTC	CASSLTGEGYGYTF
many	TRBV20-1	TRBJ2-1	.	TGCAGTGCCCGGGGGGCGGGGTTTGAGCAGTTCTTC	CSARGAGFEQFF
few	TRBV12-3/TRBV12-4	TRBJ1-4	.	TGTGCCAGCAGCTCTCCCCGACAGGCAACTAATGAAAAACTGTTTTTT	CASSSPRQATNEKLFF
.	TRBV7-2	TRBJ2-5	.	TGTGCCAGCAGTCCCTTGGTTAGTGGTGAGACCCAGTACTTC	CASSPLVSGETQYF
many	TRBV3-1	TRBJ2-7	TRBD1	TGTGCCAGCAGCTTCCGGGACAGATCCTACGAGCAGTACTTC	CASSFRDRSYEQYF
.	TRBV12-3/TRBV12-4	TRBJ1-1	.	TGTGCCAGCACCCCCCTCCAGGGAGCTTTCTTT	CASTPLQGAFF
.	TRBV6-8	TRBJ1-4	.	TGTGCCCCGGAAGACAGAGAAAATGAAAAACTGTTTTTT	CAPEDRENEKLFF
.	TRBV20-1	TRBJ2-3	TRBD2	TGCAGTGCCCTTGACCTAGCGGGAGAACCAGATACGCAGTATTTT	CSALDLAGEPDTQYF
.	TRBV27	TRBJ2-3	.	TGTGCCAGCAGTTTCGGGCCGCAAGCAGATACGCAGTATTTT	CASSFGPQADTQYF
many	TRBV7-2	TRBJ2-2	.	TGTGCCAGCAGCCCGCGGGGGCTGGGGAACACCGGGGAGCTGTTTTTT	CASSPRGLGNTGELFF
few	TRBV7-9	TRBJ1-1	TRBD1	TGTGCCAGCAGCCCCTACAGGGGGGAGAACACTGAAGCTTTCTTT	CASSPYRGENTEAFF
.	TRBV11-1	TRBJ2-7	TRBD2	TGTGCCAGCAGCTTAGCTTGGGCTAGCGGGGGGGCCGGTGATGAGCAGTACTTC	CASSLAWASGGAGDEQYF
.	TRBV12-3/TRBV12-4	TRBJ2-7	TRBD1	TGTGCCAGCAGTTTATACGCCGTTGGGACAGGGATGGAGAGAGAGCAGTACTTC	CASSLYAVGTGMEREQYF
.	TRBV6-1	TRBJ2-3	TRBD2	TGTGCCAGCAACCCCGGGACTAGCGACACAGATACGCAGTATTTT	CASNPGTSDTDTQYF
.	TRBV20-1	TRBJ2-7	.	TGCAGTGCTTCTTCGGGGGTCTACGAGCAGTACTTC	CSASSGVYEQYF
.	TRBV25-1	TRBJ1-1	.	TGTGCCAGCAGTCGACAGATGAACACTGAAGCTTTCTTT	CASSRQMNTEAFF
few	TRBV7-9	TRBJ2-3	.	TGTGCCAGCAGCTATTGGACTGACGACACAGATACGCAGTATTTT	CASSYWTDDTDTQYF